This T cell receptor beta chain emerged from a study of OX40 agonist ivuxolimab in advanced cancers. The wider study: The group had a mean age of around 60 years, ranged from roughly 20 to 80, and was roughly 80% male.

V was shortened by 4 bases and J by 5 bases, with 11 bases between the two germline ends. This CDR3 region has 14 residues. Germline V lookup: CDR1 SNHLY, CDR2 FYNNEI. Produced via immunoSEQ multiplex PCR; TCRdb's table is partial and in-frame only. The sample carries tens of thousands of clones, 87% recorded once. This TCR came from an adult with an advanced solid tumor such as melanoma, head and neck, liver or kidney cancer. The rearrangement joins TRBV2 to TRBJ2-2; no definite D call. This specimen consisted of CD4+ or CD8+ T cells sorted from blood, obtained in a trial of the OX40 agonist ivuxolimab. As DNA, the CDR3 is TGTGCCAGCAGTGGATTAGCAGAGACCGGGGAGCTGTTTTTT. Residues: CASSGLAETGELFF.